These 29 T cell receptor beta chains were sequenced from one sample in a study of T cell therapy after organ transplantation. Measured with immunoSEQ multiplex PCR; TCRdb has only the in-frame clones, and not every one. Among about 3,300 clones listed, around 81% were seen once. Time point: 4-8 weeks after completion of therapy. Their antigens remain unidentified. Sequences were derived from CD8+ T cells from blood, sampled after autologous CMV-specific T cell therapy. The origin of the receptors is a human patient who had received a solid organ transplant and had CMV disease. Some of the T cells might come from the graft donor.

The chain couples TRBV9 to TRBJ1-1; D is perhaps TRBD1 (5 bases). Trimming shortened V by 3 bases and J by 4 bases, and 13 bases separated the two germline ends. Germline V gives CDR1 SGDLS, CDR2 YYNGEE. The CDR3 spans 14 residues. The CDR3: CASSAGGGITEAFF. As DNA, the CDR3 is TGTGCCAGCAGCGCTGGGGGGGGGATCACTGAAGCTTTCTTT.

The chain recombines TRBV11-3 with TRBJ2-1, with TRBD2 matching 13 bases. Germline CDR1 reads SGHNT; CDR2 reads YENEEA. The CDR3 sequence is 15 residues long. J gave up 8 bases and V 1 base, and 2 bases lay outside the gene matches. The DNA for the CDR3 is TGTGCCAGCAGCTTAGGTACTAGCGGGGGGGATGAGCAGTTCTTC. Amino acids: CASSLGTSGGDEQFF. Drawing the rest from reference TRBV11-3 and TRBJ2-1, the complete variable domain is EAGVVQSPRYKIIEKKQPVAFWCNPISGHNTLYWYLQNLGQGPELLIRYENEEAVDDSQLPKDRFSAERLKGVDSTLKIQPAELGDSAVYLCASSLGTSGGDEQFFGPGTRLTVL.

Within the sample, this clone is medium-sized (0.01 to 0.1%). The chain combines TRBV2 with TRBJ2-3; TRBD1 might be the D (6 bases). The V gene lost 5 bases and the J gene lost 2 bases, with 8 bases spanning the gap. The CDR3 spans 13 residues. Germline loops: CDR1 SNHLY, CDR2 FYNNEI. The CDR3 loop is CASSRGNTDTQYF. In DNA form, the CDR3 reads TGTGCCAGCAGTAGGGGGAACACAGATACGCAGTATTTT.

The CDR3 is CASSQSVPGGYF. The CDR3 bases are TGTGCCAGCAGCCAATCGGTACCGGGGGGGTACTTC. The chain combines TRBV14 with TRBJ2-4; 7 nucleotides agree with TRBD2. CDR3 length equals 12 residues. Trimming took 2 bases from V and 15 from J; bases not matched to a gene: 7. Germline CDR1 and CDR2: SGHDN and FVKESK.

The CDR3 bases are TGTGCCAGCAAGACGGGAGGGCGAGAGACCCAGTACTTC. It translates to CASKTGGRETQYF. The chain links TRBV27 to TRBJ2-5, with 8 bases lining up with TRBD2. V shed 7 bases, J shed 4 bases, and the junction held 5 bases outside the gene matches. The CDR3 extends over 13 amino acids. Germline V CDR1 and CDR2: MNHEY, SMNVEV (reference sequence).

The chain uses TRBV6-5 and TRBJ2-7; 7 positions match TRBD2. CDR1 and CDR2 from the germline V gene are MNHEY and SVGAGI. This CDR3 contains 14 residues. Trimming took 5 bases from V and 3 from J; bases not matched to a gene: 7. This CDR3 reads CASSDGGGIYEQYF. In DNA, the CDR3 is TGTGCCAGCAGTGACGGGGGAGGGATCTACGAGCAGTACTTC.

The rearrangement links TRBV7-9 to TRBJ1-5; D uncertain. Looked up from germline, CDR1 is SEHNR and CDR2 is FQNEAQ (reference sequence). The CDR3 length is 13 residues. Trimming pared 0 bases from V and 4 bases from J, leaving 4 bases between. The CDR3 spells CASSLASNQPQHF. CDR3 nucleotides: TGTGCCAGCAGCTTAGCATCTAATCAGCCCCAGCATTTT.

The genes are TRBV5-4 and TRBJ1-1, with TRBD1 as a possible D gene (5 bases). Germline CDR1 is SGHNT and CDR2 is YYREEE (reference sequence). The CDR3 is 13 residues long. The germline V and J ends were trimmed by 4 bases and 0 bases, with 7 bases remaining between them. The CDR3 DNA is TGTGCCAGCAGCGGGGGGATGAACACTGAAGCTTTCTTT. Its translation: CASSGGMNTEAFF.

J is TRBJ2-7 and V is TRBV6-6; the match to TRBD2 covers 10 bases. The V gene end was trimmed by 4 bases and the J gene end by 5 bases; junction bases not matched to a gene: 8. CDR1 is MNHNY and CDR2 is SVGAGI in the germline V gene (reference sequence). The CDR3 extends over 15 amino acids. CDR3 coding DNA: TGTGCCAGCAGTTTGGCTAGCGGGAGAGTAGACGAGCAGTACTTC. Translation: CASSLASGRVDEQYF.

The rearrangement uses TRBV4-2 and TRBJ2-5; D gene unclear. Germline assignment: CDR1 LGHNA and CDR2 YNFKEQ. Trimming shortened V by 0 bases and J by 4 bases, and 12 bases separated the two germline ends. The CDR3 is made up of 15 amino acids. As DNA, the CDR3 is TGTGCCAGCAGCCAAGACAGCTCCCCAGGAGAGACCCAGTACTTC. It codes for CASSQDSSPGETQYF.

This chain connects TRBV27 to TRBJ2-3, with a tentative D call TRBD2 (6 bases). Germline V lookup: CDR1 MNHEY, CDR2 SMNVEV (reference sequence). Trimming took off 6 bases at V and 4 bases at J, with 14 bases between the two ends. The CDR3 totals 14 residues. The CDR3 is CASSQRGLADTQYF. The DNA of the CDR3 is TGTGCCAGCAGCCAGAGGGGACTTGCAGATACGCAGTATTTT.

The table lists this clone with a few counts. This chain links TRBV5-1 with TRBJ2-3, with D tentatively TRBD1 (5 bases). Germline CDR1 is SGHRS and CDR2 is YFSETQ. The germline V and J ends were trimmed by 4 bases and 2 bases, with 14 bases remaining between them. This CDR3 spans 15 amino acids. Here the CDR3 reads CASSQLLDITDTQYF. DNA for the CDR3: TGCGCCAGCAGCCAATTATTGGACATCACAGATACGCAGTATTTT.

The rearrangement links TRBV4-2 to TRBJ2-6; tentatively, D is TRBD2 (5 bases). CDR1 and CDR2 from the germline V gene are LGHNA and YNFKEQ. This CDR3 is built from 17 residues. V was cut by 0 bases and J by 2 bases, with 11 bases left in between. The CDR3 nucleotides read TGTGCCAGCAGCCAAGAGGGCGGAGCGGCTGGGGCCAACGTCCTGACTTTC. Amino acids: CASSQEGGAAGANVLTF.

The chain links TRBV4-1 to TRBJ1-5; perhaps TRBD1 as D (5 bases). V gave up 1 base and J gave up 6 bases, with 7 bases separating them. Per the germline V gene, CDR1 is MGHRA and CDR2 is YSYEKL. This CDR3 has 13 residues. CDR3 DNA sequence: TGCGCCAGCAGCCAAGCAGGGTCTCAGCCCCAGCATTTT. It translates to CASSQAGSQPQHF.

This clone was counted only a few times. J is TRBJ1-1 and V is TRBV4-1; D is unclear. V dropped 1 base and J dropped 4 bases, with 7 bases sitting between them. Germline lookup yields CDR1 MGHRA and CDR2 YSYEKL. The CDR3 covers 13 residues. CDR3: CASSQVGGTEAFF. Here the CDR3 DNA reads TGCGCCAGCAGCCAAGTAGGAGGCACTGAAGCTTTCTTT.

The rearrangement uses TRBV4-2 and TRBJ2-2; either TRBD1 or TRBD2 may supply D (6 bases each). The CDR3 extends over 16 amino acids. Trimming removed 0 bases from V and 5 bases from J, with 13 bases in between. The germline CDR1 and CDR2 sequences are LGHNA and YNFKEQ. The CDR3 sequence is CASSQEGGPGTGELFF. The CDR3 coding sequence is TGTGCCAGCAGCCAAGAAGGGGGGCCGGGAACCGGGGAGCTGTTTTTT.

V is TRBV9 and J is TRBJ2-3; D may be TRBD1 (5 bases). V lost 0 bases to trimming and J lost 4 bases, with 12 bases between them. Germline V CDR1 and CDR2: SGDLS, YYNGEE. The CDR3 contains 15 residues. CDR3 amino acids: CASSVDPGNPDTQYF. DNA for the CDR3: TGTGCCAGCAGCGTAGACCCAGGGAATCCAGATACGCAGTATTTT.

The CDR3 bases are TGCGCCAGCAGTCTCGAAGCGGCAGTCGGAGAGACCCAGTACTTC. Encoded protein: CASSLEAAVGETQYF. This chain uses TRBV4-1 with TRBJ2-5, with a weak D call TRBD2 (5 bases). Germline CDR1 and CDR2: MGHRA and YSYEKL. The CDR3 has 15 amino acids. V dropped 6 bases and J dropped 4 bases, with 18 bases sitting between them.

The CDR3 coding sequence is TGTGCCAGCAGTTACTCGAAAAGGACGGCTAATGAAAAACTGTTTTTT. Its translation: CASSYSKRTANEKLFF. The V gene is TRBV6-6, the J gene TRBJ1-4; D is ambiguous. The V end was cut by 0 bases, the J end by 3 bases, with 11 bases between. The V gene's germline CDR1 is MNHNY and CDR2 SVGAGI (reference sequence). The CDR3 sequence is 16 residues long.

V is TRBV7-9 and J is TRBJ2-7; no definite D call. The V gene's germline CDR1 is SEHNR and CDR2 FQNEAQ (reference sequence). This CDR3 has 15 residues. Trimming shortened V by 4 bases and J by 3 bases, and 16 bases separated the two germline ends. As DNA, the CDR3 is TGTGCCAGCAGCTCTTTCGTGAGAAAGGGCTACGAGCAGTACTTC. This gives the protein CASSSFVRKGYEQYF.

This sequence joins TRBV30 and TRBJ1-1; weak D call: TRBD1 (5 bases). V gave up 3 bases and J gave up 5 bases, with 7 bases separating them. The CDR3 totals 11 residues. The germline gives CDR1 GTSNPN, CDR2 SVGIG (reference sequence). For the CDR3, the DNA is TGTGCCTGGAGGGGGGGTACTGAAGCTTTCTTT. This translates into CAWRGGTEAFF.

CDR3 bases: TGTGCCAGCGGCACGAGGGGGCCCCCGGACTACGAGCAGTACTTC. It yields the protein CASGTRGPPDYEQYF. The chain recombines TRBV6-6 with TRBJ2-7, with TRBD1 matching over 7 bases. CDR1 MNHNY and CDR2 SVGAGI come from the germline V gene (reference sequence). The CDR3 spans 15 residues. Losses at the gene ends were 8 bases for V and 3 bases for J; bases not matched to a gene: 13.

The chain joins TRBV11-2 to TRBJ2-2, with unresolved D. Per the germline V gene, CDR1 is SGHAT and CDR2 is FQNNGV. V was trimmed by 1 base and J by 4 bases, leaving 4 bases between them. The CDR3 is made up of 13 amino acids. This CDR3 reads CASSLGLTGELFF. CDR3 coding DNA: TGTGCCAGCAGCTTAGGACTCACCGGGGAGCTGTTTTTT.

The rearrangement joins TRBV28 to TRBJ2-7; possibly TRBD1 or TRBD2 for D (5 bases each). The germline gives CDR1 MDHEN, CDR2 SYDVKM. This CDR3 spans 12 amino acids. V was trimmed by 6 bases and J by 4 bases, leaving 10 bases between them. CDR3 in amino acids: CASSRDGYEQYF. The CDR3 coding sequence is TGTGCCAGCAGCCGGGACGGTTACGAGCAGTACTTC.

CDR3 region: CASRGTDNYGYTF. CDR3 nucleotide sequence: TGTGCCAGCAGGGGGACCGACAACTATGGCTACACCTTC. The chain is built from TRBV7-9 and TRBJ1-2; D possibly corresponds to TRBD1 (5 bases). The germline V gene has CDR1 SEHNR and CDR2 FQNEAQ (reference sequence). V was cut by 6 bases and J by 2 bases, with 10 bases left in between. CDR3 length equals 13 residues. The complete variable domain, with remaining parts taken from reference TRBV7-9 and TRBJ1-2, reads DTGVSQNPRHKITKRGQNVTFRCDPISEHNRLYWYRQTLGQGPEFLTYFQNEAQLEKSRLLSDRFSAERPKGSFSTLEIQRTEQGDSAMYLCASRGTDNYGYTFGSGTRLTVV.

This clone is labeled hyperexpanded. The rearrangement uses TRBV20-1 and TRBJ1-2; D is unresolved. This CDR3 has 11 residues. V was shortened by 3 bases and J by 3 bases, with 5 bases between the two germline ends. Germline CDR1 DFQATT, CDR2 SNEGSKA (reference sequence). The CDR3 nucleotides read TGCAGTGCTAGGACGGACTATGGCTACACCTTC. This gives the protein CSARTDYGYTF.

V and J are TRBV7-3 and TRBJ1-2; 8 nucleotides agree with TRBD1. Germline V CDR1 and CDR2: SGHTA, FQGTGA. The CDR3 has 18 amino acids. V dropped 2 bases and J dropped 3; count of bases not matched to a gene: 14. The CDR3 protein is CASSLGRVGQDLDYGYTF. CDR3 coding DNA: TGTGCCAGCAGCTTAGGACGCGTGGGACAGGACCTGGACTATGGCTACACCTTC. The variable domain in full, completed from reference TRBV7-3 and TRBJ1-2, reads GAGVSQTPSNKVTEKGKYVELRCDPISGHTALYWYRQSLGQGPEFLIYFQGTGAADDSGLPNDRFFAVRPEGSVSTLKIQRTERGDSAVYLCASSLGRVGQDLDYGYTFGSGTRLTVV.

V gene TRBV7-8 combines with J gene TRBJ2-1; TRBD2 aligns across 12 bases. The CDR3 runs 16 residues. V was clipped by 5 bases and J by 2 bases; unmatched bases: 4. The V gene's germline CDR1 is SGHVS and CDR2 FQNEAQ. This CDR3 reads CASSLTSGGPYNEQFF. The DNA of the CDR3 is TGTGCCAGCAGCCTGACTAGCGGGGGACCCTACAATGAGCAGTTCTTC.

The CDR3 coding sequence is TGTGCCAGCAGCCCTGCTGGGGCCAACGTCCTGACTTTC. It yields the protein CASSPAGANVLTF. This chain links TRBV7-9 with TRBJ2-6; no clear D gene. The ends were cut back, 5 bases at V and 2 bases at J, with 4 bases in the middle. The CDR3 is 13 residues long. CDR1 and CDR2 from the germline V gene are SEHNR and FQNEAQ (reference sequence).